These 17 T cell receptor beta chains share one sample of origin, sequenced in a study of neurological immune-mediated disorders. Specified time point: longitudinal time-point 2. MiXCR, run by TCRdb on the 5' RACE reads, gives a single entry per CDR3 protein. The data contain under 100,000 distinct CDR3 sequences, about 12% of them singletons. Sequenced material: PBMCs. These TCRs come from a female donor with HTLV-1-associated myelopathy (HAM/TSP).

In regard to this clonotype: A much larger clone sits a single nucleotide away, making a read error possible. This sequence joins TRBV18 and TRBJ1-3; D is ambiguous. Germline-derived CDR1 and CDR2 are KGHSH and LQKENI. The CDR3 is made up of 14 amino acids. CDR3 amino acids: CTSSPLRSGNTIYF. The CDR3 nucleotides read TGTACCAGCTCACCACTTCGCTCTGGAAACACCATATATTTT.

In its sample, this clonotype was seen many times. The chain is built from TRBV12-3 or TRBV12-4 and TRBJ2-1, with 10 bases aligning to TRBD1. After removal of 5 bases from V and 8 bases from J, the junction contained 21 bases not matched to a gene. The CDR3 loop spans 19 amino acids. The CDR3 sequence is CASSGILKLGDRGFDEQFF. CDR3 nucleotides: TGTGCCAGCAGTGGAATCCTGAAGTTAGGGGACAGGGGTTTCGATGAGCAGTTCTTC.

This sequence joins TRBV20-1 and TRBJ2-5; 8 positions match TRBD2. The V gene end was trimmed by 8 bases and the J gene end by 4 bases; junction bases not matched to a gene: 3. The CDR3 has 11 residues. The germline V gene encodes CDR1 DFQATT and CDR2 SNEGSKA (reference sequence). The CDR3 here is CSRGGIETQYF. DNA of the CDR3: TGCAGTCGGGGGGGCATAGAGACCCAGTACTTC.

On this clonotype itself: This could be a read error, since a much larger clone is one nucleotide away. The chain joins TRBV7-9 to TRBJ1-3, with D perhaps TRBD1 (5 bases). The germline V gene has CDR1 SEHNR and CDR2 FQNEAQ (reference sequence). The CDR3 is 14 amino acids. V gave up 6 bases and J gave up 1 base, with 10 bases separating them. CDR3 loop: CASSFWTSGNTIYF. CDR3 in DNA: TGTGCCAGCAGTTTCTGGACATCTGGAAACACCATATATTTT.

This clonotype was observed many times. The chain joins TRBV3-1 to TRBJ2-5; D is unclear. The CDR3 totals 14 residues. The germline V gene has CDR1 LGHDT and CDR2 YNNKEL (reference sequence). Trimming stripped 6 bases from V and 4 bases from J, with 15 bases between. CDR3 in DNA: TGTGCCAGCAGGCAGGCTTGGAGTGGAGAGACCCAGTACTTC. Translated: CASRQAWSGETQYF.

There are many counts of this clonotype. The chain carries TRBV7-2 and TRBJ1-1, with 7 bases aligning to TRBD1. The CDR3 is 15 amino acids. Germline V gene lookup returns CDR1 SGHTA and CDR2 FQGNSA. Trimming at V came to 10 bases and at J to 0 bases, leaving 11 bases not matched to a gene. CDR3: CATIRGGLLNTEAFF. CDR3 sequence (DNA): TGTGCCACCATCAGGGGGGGCCTCCTGAACACTGAAGCTTTCTTT.

This clonotype was recorded many times. The V call is TRBV5-1, the J call TRBJ2-3; 11 bases match TRBD2. Per the germline V gene, CDR1 is SGHRS and CDR2 is YFSETQ. The junction had 6 bases not matched to a gene; V was cut back by 0 bases and J by 3 bases. CDR3 length equals 17 residues. CDR3: CASSLGLAGPQTDTQYF. The CDR3 coding sequence is TGCGCCAGCAGCTTGGGACTAGCGGGGCCACAGACAGATACGCAGTATTTT.

This clonotype appeared a few times. The chain is built from TRBV3-1 and TRBJ1-2; D is ambiguous. The CDR3 length is 13 residues. V was pared by 4 bases and J by 4 bases, with 10 bases between. Germline-derived CDR1 and CDR2 are LGHDT and YNNKEL (reference sequence). CDR3 in DNA: TGTGCCAGCAGCCCCCGCGGGAGCTATGGCTACACCTTC. It is translated as CASSPRGSYGYTF.

This clonotype was counted at least ten times. This chain connects TRBV6-6 to TRBJ2-1; D may be TRBD1 (6 bases). This CDR3 spans 13 amino acids. Germline V gene sequence: CDR1 MNHNY, CDR2 SVGAGI (reference sequence). The V end lost 7 bases, the J end lost 4 bases, and 11 bases lay between the germline ends. CDR3 in DNA: TGTGCCAGCACGAGGACAGAGTACAATGAGCAGTTCTTC. Protein sequence: CASTRTEYNEQFF.

This clonotype was counted ten times or more. Mismatch with germline at one junction end may stem from a read error. The chain joins TRBV7-9 to TRBJ2-7, with D perhaps matching TRBD2 (6 bases). Germline-derived CDR1 and CDR2 are SEHNR and FQNEAQ (reference sequence). The length of the CDR3 is 13 residues. The CDR3 DNA follows: TGTGCCAGCAGCTTATTGGTGGAGGGTCCCCTACTATTC. Residues: CASSLLVEGPLLF.

In its sample, this clonotype was seen many times. The CDR3 reads CASSLGQILNSGANVLTF. The CDR3 bases are TGTGCCAGCAGCTTGGGGCAGATCCTCAACTCTGGGGCCAACGTCCTGACTTTC. V usage is TRBV5-5 and J usage is TRBJ2-6; D is unclear. The V end lost 0 bases, the J end lost 0 bases, and 13 bases lay between the germline ends. CDR1 is SGHKS, CDR2 YYEKEE, per germline (reference sequence). The CDR3 sequence is 18 residues long.

This clonotype was seen ten or more times. The V call is TRBV12-3 or TRBV12-4, the J call TRBJ2-2; D gene unclear. V was shortened by 2 bases and J by 0 bases, with 7 bases between the two germline ends. The CDR3 is 15 amino acids. The CDR3 sequence is CASSLKVANTGELFF. CDR3 bases: TGTGCCAGCAGTTTAAAGGTCGCGAACACCGGGGAGCTGTTTTTT.

This clonotype was recorded many times. V usage is TRBV3-1 and J usage is TRBJ2-1, with 8 bases fitting TRBD1. Germline V gives CDR1 LGHDT, CDR2 YNNKEL (reference sequence). The CDR3 spans 13 residues. J lost 6 bases, V lost 8 bases, and 6 bases had no gene match. CDR3 sequence (DNA): TGTGCCAGCGCGCCAGGGGGCTTCAATGAGCAGTTCTTC. Protein sequence: CASAPGGFNEQFF.

The chain carries TRBV9 and TRBJ1-6; 9 bases align to TRBD1. The CDR3 runs 17 residues. With V trimmed by 0 bases and J by 9 bases, 10 bases remained unmatched. The germline CDR1 and CDR2 sequences are SGDLS and YYNGEE. The CDR3 reads CASSVAVGTGLSSPLHF. The CDR3 bases are TGTGCCAGCAGCGTAGCCGTCGGGACAGGGTTGAGTTCACCCCTCCACTTT.

This clonotype was observed a handful of times. V usage is TRBV3-1 and J usage is TRBJ2-5, with 12 bases aligning to TRBD1. V trimming: 4 bases; J trimming: 1 base; junction bases outside the gene matches: 4. Looked up from germline, CDR1 is LGHDT and CDR2 is YNNKEL (reference sequence). CDR3 size: 16 residues. The CDR3 DNA reads as TGTGCCAGCAGCCCGGGACAGGGGGCGATCCAAGAGACCCAGTACTTC. This translates into CASSPGQGAIQETQYF.

This clonotype was seen ten or more times. The chain recombines TRBV5-1 with TRBJ2-5; D possibly corresponds to TRBD1 (6 bases). The V gene lost 7 bases and the J gene lost 2 bases, with 18 bases spanning the gap. The CDR3 consists of 15 residues. CDR1 is SGHRS and CDR2 is YFSETQ in the germline V gene. CDR3 in amino acids: CASSYSDSSQETQYF. As DNA, the CDR3 is TGCGCCAGCTCCTATTCGGACAGTTCTCAAGAGACCCAGTACTTC.

This clonotype was found many times. The CDR3 sequence: CATSEAGTGLNSYNEQFF. The CDR3 DNA is TGTGCCACCAGTGAGGCCGGGACAGGGTTAAACTCCTACAATGAGCAGTTCTTC. This chain uses TRBV24-1 with TRBJ2-1; 9 bases are shared with TRBD1. Germline V gives CDR1 KGHDR, CDR2 SFDVKD. V gave up 4 bases and J gave up 0 bases; unmatched junction bases: 9. This CDR3 is 18 amino acids long.